The sequence of this T cell receptor (beta chain) was determined in a study of tumor-infiltrating lymphocytes in oesophageal squamous cell carcinoma. Note on this clonotype: No DNA is shown, since the ends of the CDR3 on it are uncertain; the CDR3 is the one TCRdb lists.

A single record per CDR3 protein comes from TCRdb applying MiXCR to the PCR reads. The table lists approximately 9,500 distinct CDR3 sequences, roughly 60% of them singletons. This TCR came from a male donor with esophageal squamous cell carcinoma. The source material was esophageal tumor tissue.

This CDR3 is CASSLYNPEGSLWLHLRF. The chain combines TRBV7-3 with TRBJ2-4; TRBD1 reflects the table's D call only, with no check against the DNA. CDR1 and CDR2 from the germline V gene are SGHTA and FQGTGA. Termini included, the CDR3 measures 18 amino acids.